This entry lists 30 T cell receptor beta chains sequenced from one sample in a study of control samples from healthy donors and cancer patients. TCRdb's copy holds only in-frame clones and misses some; the assay was immunoSEQ multiplex PCR. The sample yields 150,000 to 200,000 clones, more than 80% seen once. Sequences were obtained from blood. The receptors come from a man aged 25-45 years in good health.

The rearrangement links TRBV5-1 to TRBJ1-1; D is ambiguous. V shed 0 bases and J shed 0 bases, with 18 bases lying between them. From germline, CDR1 is SGHRS and CDR2 YFSETQ. CDR3 length: 18 residues. The CDR3 loop is CASSLEYSQAGMNTEAFF. Written as DNA, the CDR3 is TGCGCCAGCAGCTTGGAATATAGTCAGGCGGGGATGAACACTGAAGCTTTCTTT.

The rearrangement joins TRBV28 to TRBJ2-7, with 8 bases matching TRBD1. Losses at the gene ends were 1 base for V and 5 bases for J; bases not matched to a gene: 7. Germline loops: CDR1 MDHEN, CDR2 SYDVKM. The CDR3 consists of 15 residues. The CDR3 DNA reads as TGTGCCAGCAGTTTATATCAGGGGGCGCGAAACGAGCAGTACTTC. Translation: CASSLYQGARNEQYF. The full variable domain, in which reference TRBV28 and TRBJ2-7 provide the parts outside the CDR3, is DVKVTQSSRYLVKRTGEKVFLECVQDMDHENMFWYRQDPGLGLRLIYFSYDVKMKEKGDIPEGYSVSREKKERFSLILESASTNQTSMYLCASSLYQGARNEQYFGPGTRLTVT.

The CDR3 DNA reads TGTGCCAGCTCGCCCCCGGGCGACCGTTACGAGCAGTACTTC. Its protein is CASSPPGDRYEQYF. V and J are TRBV18 and TRBJ2-7; D gene unclear. The CDR3 has 14 amino acids. CDR1 and CDR2 (germline): KGHSH, LQKENI. Trimming removed 6 bases from V and 4 bases from J, with 16 bases in between.

The chain combines TRBV7-2 with TRBJ2-2, with D tentatively TRBD1 (5 bases). This CDR3 is 16 amino acids long. V gave up 9 bases and J gave up 0 bases, with 17 bases separating them. Germline V lookup: CDR1 SGHTA, CDR2 FQGNSA. The CDR3 DNA reads TGTGCCAGTAGATACGCCGACAGAGCGAACACCGGGGAGCTGTTTTTT. This gives the protein CASRYADRANTGELFF.

The V call is TRBV19, the J call TRBJ1-4; 8 positions agree with TRBD1. Trimming cost V 6 bases and J 3 bases; bases outside gene matches: 3. The CDR3 spans 14 residues. CDR1 is LNHDA and CDR2 is SQIVND in the germline V gene (reference sequence). The CDR3 coding sequence is TGTGCCAGTAGCAGGACAGGGCCTAATGAAAAACTGTTTTTT. Translated: CASSRTGPNEKLFF.

The genes are TRBV7-2 and TRBJ2-3, with 8 bases identical to TRBD1. CDR1 and CDR2 from the germline V gene are SGHTA and FQGNSA. Unmatched junction bases numbered 4, after V lost 5 bases and J lost 3 bases. This CDR3 comprises 14 residues. The CDR3 loop reads CASSTRTGTDTQYF. As DNA, the CDR3 is TGTGCCAGCAGCACCCGGACAGGGACAGATACGCAGTATTTT.

This clone was seen once. The V and J genes are TRBV4-2 and TRBJ1-4; possibly TRBD1 for D (6 bases). This CDR3 is 15 amino acids long. V was shortened by 4 bases and J by 6 bases, with 15 bases between the two germline ends. Germline CDR1 reads LGHNA; CDR2 reads YNFKEQ. The CDR3 reads CASSRAGTTDEKLFF. CDR3 DNA sequence: TGTGCCAGCAGCCGGGCCGGGACAACAGATGAAAAACTGTTTTTT.

This rearrangement joins TRBV5-1 to TRBJ2-5; possible D gene TRBD1, 6 bases. The CDR3 totals 14 residues. Germline lookup yields CDR1 SGHRS and CDR2 YFSETQ. Between the trimmed V and J ends, which lost 5 bases and 4 bases, there was a span of 15 bases. CDR3 sequence (DNA): TGCGCCAGCAGAGGACCGAGAGGGGGAGAGACCCAGTACTTC. Its protein is CASRGPRGGETQYF.

The gene calls are TRBV2 and TRBJ1-5; TRBD1 matches 9 bases. Per germline, CDR1 SNHLY and CDR2 FYNNEI. The CDR3 extends over 14 amino acids. The V and J ends lost 6 bases and 5 bases, in that order; junction bases with no gene match: 5. In nucleotides, the CDR3 is TGTGCCAGCAGGGGACAGGGTGACTATCAGCCCCAGCATTTT. It encodes CASRGQGDYQPQHF.

The chain joins TRBV24-1 to TRBJ2-3, with TRBD1 as a possible D gene (6 bases). Germline V gene data show CDR1 as KGHDR and CDR2 as SFDVKD. The V end lost 10 bases, the J end lost 4 bases, and 14 bases lay between the germline ends. The CDR3 is 13 amino acids. CDR3 nucleotides: TGTGCCACAAACTCAGGGGTACCAGATACGCAGTATTTT. Translation: CATNSGVPDTQYF.

V and J are TRBV9 and TRBJ2-7, with TRBD2 identical over 9 bases. The J segment lost 3 bases and the V segment lost 0 bases, leaving 4 bases of the junction unmatched. Germline CDR1 and CDR2: SGDLS and YYNGEE. There are 15 residues in the CDR3. This CDR3 reads CASSVDSGGHYEQYF. CDR3 DNA sequence: TGTGCCAGCAGCGTAGATAGCGGGGGACACTACGAGCAGTACTTC.

This chain links TRBV28 with TRBJ1-2; D ambiguous. The ends were cut back, 2 bases at V and 7 bases at J, with 8 bases in the middle. Germline V CDR1 and CDR2: MDHEN, SYDVKM. The length of the CDR3 is 12 residues. CDR3: CASSLTTLGYTF. In nucleotides, the CDR3 is TGTGCCAGCAGTTTAACGACTCTTGGCTACACCTTC.

CDR3 in amino acids: CAISDRRSRDKANEFF. The CDR3 DNA reads as TGTGCCATCAGTGACCGGCGGTCGCGGGACAAAGCCAACGAGTTCTTC. The chain couples TRBV10-3 to TRBJ2-1; D may correspond to TRBD1 or TRBD2 (6 bases each). The CDR3 spans 16 residues. CDR1 is ENHRY and CDR2 is SYGVKD in the germline V gene. Trimming removed 3 bases at V and 14 bases at J, with 26 bases between.

The V call is TRBV5-1, the J call TRBJ1-6; 8 bases fit TRBD1. CDR3 length equals 16 residues. Germline values: CDR1 SGHRS, CDR2 YFSETQ. V was clipped by 4 bases and J by 5 bases; unmatched bases: 8. The CDR3 protein is CASSPTGDPDNSPLHF. CDR3 nucleotide sequence: TGCGCCAGCAGCCCGACAGGGGATCCCGATAATTCACCCCTCCACTTT.

This clone was detected once. The chain couples TRBV25-1 to TRBJ2-7, with TRBD2 matching over 8 bases. Looked up from germline, CDR1 is MGHDK and CDR2 is SYGVNS. Trimming took 6 bases from V and 2 from J; bases not matched to a gene: 6. The CDR3 is 14 amino acids. CDR3 protein: CASSSGGFTYEQYF. In nucleotides, the CDR3 is TGTGCCAGCAGCAGCGGGGGCTTTACCTACGAGCAGTACTTC.

The chain is built from TRBV6-2 or TRBV6-3 and TRBJ2-7; 7 nucleotides match TRBD2. The V gene end was trimmed by 3 bases and the J gene end by 0 bases; junction bases not matched to a gene: 11. The CDR3 contains 17 residues. Per germline, CDR1 MNHEY and CDR2 SVGEGT. The CDR3 sequence is CASSYLAGGSISYEQYF. In nucleotides, the CDR3 is TGTGCCAGCAGTTATCTCGCCGGGGGGTCAATCTCCTACGAGCAGTACTTC.

This clone was observed once. One junction end does not reproduce the germline sequence, and a read error may be involved. The chain recombines TRBV7-2 with TRBJ2-7, with a possible D match to TRBD1 (6 bases). The CDR3 runs to 18 residues. CDR1 SGHTA and CDR2 FQGNSA come from the germline V gene. This CDR3 reads CASSFRTLGLQGRYGQYF. The CDR3 region has the DNA TGTGCCAGCAGCTTTCGAACTTTGGGCCTTCAGGGGCGTTACGGGCAGTACTTC.

The rearrangement links TRBV27 to TRBJ2-7, with TRBD1 identical over 9 bases. Germline lookup yields CDR1 MNHEY and CDR2 SMNVEV (reference sequence). The CDR3 contains 14 residues. With V trimmed by 3 bases and J by 5 bases, 5 bases remained unmatched. The CDR3 spells CASSFGDRGNEQYF. CDR3 in DNA: TGTGCCAGCAGTTTTGGAGACAGGGGGAACGAGCAGTACTTC.

This clone was seen more than once but under ten times. CDR3 in amino acids: CASLPGGTYEQYF. The CDR3 DNA follows: TGTGCCAGCCTGCCAGGGGGGACCTACGAGCAGTACTTC. J is TRBJ2-7 and V is TRBV7-9, with TRBD1 as a possible D gene (7 bases). Per the germline V gene, CDR1 is SEHNR and CDR2 is FQNEAQ (reference sequence). This CDR3 has 13 amino acids. Trimming took 8 bases from V and 2 from J, leaving 13 bases between them.

The chain is built from TRBV5-1 and TRBJ1-6; D perhaps matches TRBD1 (6 bases). The V and J ends lost 4 bases and 6 bases respectively, with 20 bases between them. The V gene's germline CDR1 is SGHRS and CDR2 YFSETQ. The CDR3 spans 17 residues. The CDR3 sequence is CASSNGQYSLGNSPLHF. The CDR3 DNA sequence: TGCGCCAGCAGCAACGGACAGTACTCCCTTGGTAATTCACCCCTCCACTTT.

This clone was counted a single time. This chain links TRBV10-3 with TRBJ1-1; D ambiguous. The V gene lost 4 bases and the J gene lost 1 base, with 7 bases spanning the gap. The CDR3 contains 13 residues. The germline gives CDR1 ENHRY, CDR2 SYGVKD. CDR3: CAISVQANTEAFF. The CDR3 DNA follows: TGTGCCATCAGTGTTCAGGCGAACACTGAAGCTTTCTTT.

This clone was detected only once. The chain links TRBV9 to TRBJ1-1; D is possibly TRBD1 (6 bases). The V gene lost 6 bases and the J gene lost 5 bases, with 17 bases spanning the gap. The germline V gene has CDR1 SGDLS and CDR2 YYNGEE. The CDR3 contains 14 residues. DNA of the CDR3: TGTGCCAGCACCGAGGGGGGGCAGGGGACTGAAGCTTTCTTT. Its protein is CASTEGGQGTEAFF.

This chain uses TRBV7-6 with TRBJ1-1, with no clear D. Trimming shortened V by 5 bases and J by 1 base, and 11 bases separated the two germline ends. This CDR3 spans 14 amino acids. The V gene's germline CDR1 is SGHVS and CDR2 FNYEAQ. CDR3 sequence: CASSQVVRNTEAFF. The CDR3 DNA is TGTGCCAGCAGCCAGGTGGTTCGGAACACTGAAGCTTTCTTT.

V is TRBV3-1 (or the pseudogene TRBV3-2) and J is TRBJ2-7, with D perhaps matching TRBD2 (5 bases). Trimming cost V 3 bases and J 1 base, with 7 bases left between them. CDR1 LGHDT and CDR2 YNNKEL come from the germline V gene (reference sequence). The CDR3 covers 13 residues. CDR3 protein: CASSQEESYEQYF. The CDR3 bases are TGTGCCAGCAGCCAGGAGGAGTCCTACGAGCAGTACTTC.

Of note for this clone: The sample contains more than one DNA sequence encoding this CDR3. The V call is TRBV2, the J call TRBJ2-1; D might be TRBD2 (6 bases). The germline V gene encodes CDR1 SNHLY and CDR2 FYNNEI. The CDR3 has 15 residues. The ends were cut back, 0 bases at V and 0 bases at J, with 6 bases in the middle. The CDR3 nucleotides read TGTGCCAGCAGTGAAGCCGGGAGCTCCTACAATGAGCAGTTCTTC. Translating it yields CASSEAGSSYNEQFF.

This chain connects TRBV7-8 to TRBJ2-5, with D unresolved. V was clipped by 1 base and J by 4 bases, with 13 bases between them. Germline CDR1 is SGHVS and CDR2 is FQNEAQ. This CDR3 is 15 amino acids long. The CDR3 DNA reads as TGTGCCAGCAGCTTAGTTTTCTCGGGCTCAGAGACCCAGTACTTC. As protein: CASSLVFSGSETQYF.

V gene TRBV6-5 combines with J gene TRBJ2-5; D is ambiguous. The germline CDR1 and CDR2 sequences are MNHEY and SVGAGI. Trimming took off 0 bases at V and 1 base at J, with 6 bases between the two ends. This CDR3 region has 14 residues. The CDR3 coding sequence is TGTGCCAGCAGTTACTCCGAGTTCCAAGAGACCCAGTACTTC. Translating gives CASSYSEFQETQYF.

This rearrangement joins TRBV5-1 to TRBJ2-3; the D gene is possibly TRBD2 (7 bases). Deletions cut 4 bases from V and 2 bases from J, with 17 bases between. CDR1 and CDR2 (germline): SGHRS, YFSETQ. The CDR3 sequence is 16 residues long. The CDR3 DNA reads as TGCGCCAGCAGCCCGGGGGCTAGCGGATACACAGATACGCAGTATTTT. This sequence encodes CASSPGASGYTDTQYF.

The CDR3 coding sequence is TGTGCCAGCAGTTTAATGGACACCGGGGAGCTGTTTTTT. Its translation: CASSLMDTGELFF. The chain is built from TRBV27 and TRBJ2-2; D remains unclear. Trimming took off 2 bases at V and 3 bases at J, with 4 bases between the two ends. The V gene's germline CDR1 is MNHEY and CDR2 SMNVEV (reference sequence). The CDR3 has 13 residues.

The CDR3 protein is CASSEVPAGELFF. DNA for the CDR3: TGTGCCAGCAGTGAAGTTCCGGCCGGGGAGCTGTTTTTT. The V call is TRBV6-4, the J call TRBJ2-2; D is ambiguous. This CDR3 region has 13 residues. The V gene's germline CDR1 is MRHNA and CDR2 SNTAGT. V shed 3 bases and J shed 6 bases, with 8 bases lying between them.